This paragraph reports one T cell receptor (beta chain). How the authors handled the data: Amplifying reference gene primers gave estimates of nucleated cell counts. Clones were read by immunoSEQ multiplex PCR, and TCRdb kept only the in-frame ones, dropping some. V and J calls and clone size are copied from that table; D and trimming were computed from the DNA. The table records tens of thousands of clones, roughly four fifths of them present only once. This CDR3 is built from 14 residues. Germline V gene data show CDR1 as SQVTM and CDR2 as ANQGSEA. V shed 4 bases, J shed 1 base, and the junction held 5 bases outside the gene matches. This entry is derived from a study of blood T cell repertoires in COVID-19. Study-level background: PBMCs, B-cell-depleted T cells, or T cells provided the cDNA or gDNA that made up the material.

This chain joins TRBV29-1 and TRBJ2-3; 7 bases line up with TRBD2. Sequencing was done on a sample of peripheral blood. The receptor comes from a woman at least 80 years old with acute or convalescent COVID-19. The CDR3 spells CSVASGGGTDTQYF. CDR3 DNA: TGCAGCGTTGCGAGTGGGGGGGGCACAGATACGCAGTATTTT.